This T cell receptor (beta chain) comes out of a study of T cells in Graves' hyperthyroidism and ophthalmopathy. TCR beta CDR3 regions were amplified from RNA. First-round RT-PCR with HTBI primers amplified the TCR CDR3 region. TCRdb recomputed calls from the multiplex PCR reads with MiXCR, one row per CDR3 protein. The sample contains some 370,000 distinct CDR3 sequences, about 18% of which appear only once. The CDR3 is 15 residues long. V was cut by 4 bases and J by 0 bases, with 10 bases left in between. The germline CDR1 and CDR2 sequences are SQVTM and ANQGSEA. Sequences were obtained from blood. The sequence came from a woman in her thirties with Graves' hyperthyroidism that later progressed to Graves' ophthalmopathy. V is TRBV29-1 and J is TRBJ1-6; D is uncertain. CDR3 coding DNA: TGCAGCGTTGTATCTCAGACCTCCTATAATTCACCCCTCCACTTT. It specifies CSVVSQTSYNSPLHF.